The rows below give T cell receptor beta chains drawn from one sample of a study of cytotoxic CD8 clonotypes in ibrutinib-treated CLL. Profiled with immunoSEQ multiplex PCR; TCRdb holds only in-frame clones, not every one. The table records under 40,000 clones, over 45% of them present only once. Sample: PBMCs, taken before ibrutinib treatment. The receptors originated from a human donor with chronic lymphocytic leukemia. Each CDR3 is given without its conserved first and last residue. Each record gives: V gene, J gene, CDR3 protein.

TRBV5-1	TRBJ1-5	ASSDGRRNQPQH
TRBV11-2	TRBJ2-7	ASTDLKGKVDYEQY
TRBV27	TRBJ1-2	ASRPTGGMGGYT
TRBV10-3	TRBJ2-1	AITEGYNEQF
TRBV5-1	TRBJ2-7	ASSLGRDRAPEQY
TRBV30	TRBJ2-5	AWSRLGYPGQETQY
TRBV28	TRBJ2-5	ASSFSLAGGTQY
TRBV19	TRBJ1-5	ASSIAFRGLQPQH
TRBV29-1	TRBJ2-5	SAPRGAGQETQY
TRBV2	TRBJ1-5	ASRGLHDNQPQH
TRBV4-2	TRBJ2-5	ASSPPFTGVGETQY
TRBV6-5	TRBJ2-7	ASSYSPTRGVFEQY
TRBV4-1	TRBJ1-2	ASGGTDVLSGYT